This is a list of T cell receptor beta chains from one sample in a study of blood T cell repertoires in COVID-19. Sequencing was performed with immunoSEQ multiplex PCR; in TCRdb, only in-frame clones are kept and a portion is missing. The sample records roughly 100,000 clones, around 87% being singletons. Sequenced sample: peripheral blood. The receptors originated from a human donor in a cohort sampled during active COVID-19. Both conserved end residues are part of each CDR3. D genes are given only for firm matches. Clone size appears in some rows only: once, few, many, or a class for an expanded clone.

abundance	d_gene	v_gene	j_gene	CDR3nt	CDR3aa
.	.	TRBV5-4	TRBJ2-7	TGTGCCAGCAGCCATGGGCCAGGCGAGCAGTACTTC	CASSHGPGEQYF
.	TRBD1	TRBV4-1	TRBJ2-2	TGCGCCAGCAACGCTGACAGGGACGGGGAGCTGTTTTTT	CASNADRDGELFF
.	.	TRBV10-3	TRBJ2-5	TGTGCCATCAGTGAGTCGGTAGCGGTGATGTACCAAGAGACCCAGTACTTC	CAISESVAVMYQETQYF
.	.	TRBV19	TRBJ2-5	TGTGCCAGTAGTGACAGAGGCCGTCTGACCCAGTACTTC	CASSDRGRLTQYF
.	TRBD1	TRBV30	TRBJ1-6	TGTGCCTGGACTCGGGACAGGGGGAAATCACCCCTCCACTTT	CAWTRDRGKSPLHF
.	.	TRBV7-2	TRBJ1-3	TGTGCCAGCAGCTCAGGCAGGGAGGGGATTGGAAACACCATATATTTT	CASSSGREGIGNTIYF
once	.	TRBV9	TRBJ2-3	TGTGCCAGCAGCGTATCACTCACGGATACGCAGTATTTT	CASSVSLTDTQYF
.	TRBD2	TRBV18	TRBJ2-5	TGTGCCAGCTCACCACGGGCTAGCGGGGGCTGGTCCCCCGAGACCCAGTACTTC	CASSPRASGGWSPETQYF
.	TRBD1	TRBV19	TRBJ2-1	TGTGCCAGTAGTATGACAGGGGGCGGTGAGCAGTTCTTC	CASSMTGGGEQFF
.	.	TRBV21-1	TRBJ2-2	TGTGCCAGTCGACTTGGGACTAGCGCCTACACCGGGGAGCTGTTTTTT	CASRLGTSAYTGELFF
.	.	TRBV30	TRBJ1-5	TGTGCCTGGGCCAGGGGAATGGGCAATCAGCCCCAGCATTTT	CAWARGMGNQPQHF
.	.	TRBV12-3/TRBV12-4	TRBJ2-7	TGTGCCAGCAGTTTTACGGCCTACGAGCAGTACTTC	CASSFTAYEQYF
once	TRBD2	TRBV9	TRBJ2-5	TGTGCCAGCAGCGTGGGGCTAGCGGGGGGCCAAGAGACCCAGTACTTC	CASSVGLAGGQETQYF
.	.	TRBV28	TRBJ1-5	TGTGCCAGCATCGAGGTTATAGATCAGCCCCAGCATTTT	CASIEVIDQPQHF
.	TRBD1	TRBV5-6	TRBJ1-6	TGTGCCAGCCTACAGGGGGGCGGAGATAATTCACCCCTCCACTTT	CASLQGGGDNSPLHF
few	TRBD1	TRBV7-9	TRBJ1-5	TGTGCCAGCAGCTATACAGGGGGCGGCCAGCCCCAGCATTTT	CASSYTGGGQPQHF
.	.	TRBV15	TRBJ1-5	TGTGCCACCAGCAGAGGGCGGGCAGTTTATAGCAATCAGCCCCAGCATTTT	CATSRGRAVYSNQPQHF
.	.	TRBV3-1/TRBV3-2	TRBJ1-3	TGTGCCAGCAGCCAAGGTAACCAGGGTAGTTCTGGAAACACCATATATTTT	CASSQGNQGSSGNTIYF
few	.	TRBV4-3	TRBJ2-2	TGCGCCAGCAGCCAAGGTCCTAGCACCGGGGAGCTGTTTTTT	CASSQGPSTGELFF
.	.	TRBV6-2/TRBV6-3	TRBJ2-2	TGTGCCAGCAGTTACCCTGACAGGATGGCGAACACCGGGGAGCTGTTTTTT	CASSYPDRMANTGELFF
.	TRBD2	TRBV3-1/TRBV3-2	TRBJ2-3	TGTGCCAGCAGCCAAGGGGGGGGAGGTGCAGATACGCAGTATTTT	CASSQGGGGADTQYF
.	.	TRBV7-6	TRBJ2-1	TGTGCCAGCAGCCCCCAATTGGGGAGTAATGAGCAGTTCTTC	CASSPQLGSNEQFF
few	TRBD1	TRBV15	TRBJ2-7	TGTGCCACCAGCGGGGACAGGTGGGCGTACGAGCAGTACTTC	CATSGDRWAYEQYF
.	.	TRBV6-5	TRBJ2-2	TGTGCCAGCAGTTACTCAGGCGGGGATTACACCGGGGAGCTGTTTTTT	CASSYSGGDYTGELFF
.	TRBD2	TRBV7-2	TRBJ2-5	TGTGCCAGCAGCTCTTACGGGGGGGCCCGGGAGACCCAGTACTTC	CASSSYGGARETQYF
.	TRBD2	TRBV4-3	TRBJ2-3	TGCGCCAGCAGCCAAGGACTAGCGGGGGAAACAGATACGCAGTATTTT	CASSQGLAGETDTQYF
.	TRBD2	TRBV29-1	TRBJ2-1	TGCAGCGATAGCGGGGGGCTCCACAATGAGCAGTTCTTC	CSDSGGLHNEQFF
.	.	TRBV18	TRBJ2-7	TGTGCCAGCTCACCACAACAGGTTGTCTACGAGCAGTACTTC	CASSPQQVVYEQYF
.	.	TRBV6-2/TRBV6-3	TRBJ2-2	TGTGCCAGCAGTTACGCGACAACTAACACCGGGGAGCTGTTTTTT	CASSYATTNTGELFF
.	.	TRBV3-1/TRBV3-2	TRBJ2-7	TGTGCCAGCAGCCAAGGGTCTAATACCTATTTTGGGCAGTACTTC	CASSQGSNTYFGQYF
.	.	TRBV9	TRBJ1-3	TGTGCCAGCAGCGTAGTAGAGGAAGGAAACACCATATATTTT	CASSVVEEGNTIYF
.	TRBD1	TRBV7-9	TRBJ2-4	TGTGCCAGCAGCCACAGACTACAGGGGGCGGCCAAAAACATTCAGTACTTC	CASSHRLQGAAKNIQYF
.	TRBD1	TRBV30	TRBJ1-2	TGTGCCTGGACTTACGGGACAGGCCGCTTCTATGGCTACACCTTC	CAWTYGTGRFYGYTF
.	TRBD2	TRBV3-1/TRBV3-2	TRBJ2-2	TGTGCCAGCAGCCCCGGGACTAGCGGGGGGGCTACCGGGGAGCTGTTTTTT	CASSPGTSGGATGELFF
once	.	TRBV6-5	TRBJ1-4	TGTGCCAGCAGCCTGGGACTTAGTAATGAAAAACTGTTTTTT	CASSLGLSNEKLFF
.	TRBD1	TRBV9	TRBJ2-7	TGTGCCAGCAGCCCAGGGACAGGGGGCTTCTACGAGCAGTACTTC	CASSPGTGGFYEQYF
.	.	TRBV19	TRBJ1-5	TGTGCCAGTAAGCCAGGGATCTATAGCAATCAGCCCCAGCATTTT	CASKPGIYSNQPQHF
.	.	TRBV4-1	TRBJ1-2	TGCGCCAGCAGCCAAGATGGAGGGTATGGCTACACCTTC	CASSQDGGYGYTF
.	TRBD2	TRBV19	TRBJ2-1	TGTGCCAGTAGTATGGGGGGGGTCTACAATGAGCAGTTCTTC	CASSMGGVYNEQFF
once	.	TRBV25-1	TRBJ1-5	TGTGCCAGCGGACAGTACAGCAATCAGCCCCAGCATTTT	CASGQYSNQPQHF
.	TRBD2	TRBV7-2	TRBJ2-1	TGTGCCAGCAGCTTAGTCATAGCGGGGAGCTCCTACAATGAGCAGTTCTTC	CASSLVIAGSSYNEQFF
.	.	TRBV19	TRBJ1-1	TGTGCGGTTAGAGAGAACACTGAAGCTTTCTTT	CAVRENTEAFF
.	.	TRBV25-1	TRBJ1-6	TGTGCCAGCAGTGGAAAGAGCTCCTATAATTCACCCCTCCACTTT	CASSGKSSYNSPLHF
.	TRBD1	TRBV29-1	TRBJ2-7	TGCAGCGTTGTCCCGATTGACAGGGCCCACGAGCAGTACTTC	CSVVPIDRAHEQYF
.	.	TRBV21-1	TRBJ1-1	TGTGCCAGCAGCAAAGGAAAGCCGGGACAGGGGGCACAGAACACTGAAGCTTTCTTT	CASSKGKPGQGAQNTEAFF
once	TRBD2	TRBV5-1	TRBJ2-5	TGCGCCAGCAGCTTGGGGACCGGGACTAGCTCGGGAGAGACCCAGTACTTC	CASSLGTGTSSGETQYF
once	.	TRBV24-1	TRBJ2-3	TGTGCCACCAGTTTGGGCTCTGGCACAGATACGCAGTATTTT	CATSLGSGTDTQYF
.	.	TRBV14	TRBJ1-1	TGTGCCAGCAGCCACGACAGGCGTTTGAACACTGAAGCTTTCTTT	CASSHDRRLNTEAFF
.	.	TRBV5-1	TRBJ1-5	TGCGCCAGCAGTAGGGAGGGCAATCAGCCCCAGCATTTT	CASSREGNQPQHF
few	.	TRBV5-1	TRBJ2-1	TGCGCCAGCAGCTTGGGAGTTCATGCCTACAATGAGCAGTTCTTC	CASSLGVHAYNEQFF
.	.	TRBV11-3	TRBJ2-5	TGTGCCAGCAGCCCGGAGACAGGGCAGAGGGGACTCCAAGAGACCCAGTACTTC	CASSPETGQRGLQETQYF
once	.	TRBV9	TRBJ1-2	TGTGCCAGCAGCGTAGGAACAGGAATTAGAAACTATGGCTACACCTTC	CASSVGTGIRNYGYTF
.	.	TRBV21-1	TRBJ2-7	TGTGCCAGCAGCGTAACCCCCGGGAGGGGGACTAATTACGAGCAGTACTTC	CASSVTPGRGTNYEQYF
.	.	TRBV9	TRBJ1-1	TGTGCCAGCAGCGCCGCTATGAACACTGAAGCTTTCTTT	CASSAAMNTEAFF
.	TRBD2	TRBV19	TRBJ2-1	TGTGCCAGTAGTAGGGCTGGCGGGGGGAGGAATGAGCAGTTCTTC	CASSRAGGGRNEQFF
.	.	TRBV6-6	TRBJ1-5	TGTGCCAGCCAGGGGCGGAATCAGCCCCAGCATTTT	CASQGRNQPQHF
.	TRBD1	TRBV7-3	TRBJ1-2	TGTGCCAGCAGCCAGGGACAGAACTATGGCTACACCTTC	CASSQGQNYGYTF
.	.	TRBV7-9	TRBJ2-7	TGTGCCAGCAGCTCAGGGGGGACCCTCCTGAAGCAGTACTTC	CASSSGGTLLKQYF
.	.	TRBV27	TRBJ1-3	TGTGCCAGCAGAACGACAGGTACTGGAAACACCATATATTTT	CASRTTGTGNTIYF
.	.	TRBV6-5	TRBJ1-2	TGTGCCAGCAGTTCGCGGGACTCAGCTAACTATGGCTACACCTTC	CASSSRDSANYGYTF